The source of this T cell receptor beta chain is a study of cytotoxic CD8 clonotypes in ibrutinib-treated CLL (dated by TCRdb to 2020 to 2022). Background on the whole study: The cohort was composed of under 12 relapsed/refractory and roughly 14 treatment-naive patients; IGHV unmutated status was identified in about 17 patients. Responses were partial in roughly 25 patients and complete in 2; after median about 68 months follow-up, about 14 stayed in remission and 12 progressed. Samples at response were collected after a median of approximately twelve months of treatment, with a range of about 6 to 40 months. On average, each sample had some 260,000 productive templates and more than 75,000 productive rearrangements. Longitudinal samples were available for about 30% of the 86 trial participants. Cryopreserved peripheral blood mononuclear cells were obtained before treatment, at response, and at either sustained remission or disease progression. Every remission and progressive disease sample was obtained while ibrutinib was still being received by the patients.

The time point label, as the study defines it: progressive disease on ibrutinib. For TCR beta library preparation, around 2 micrograms of genomic DNA were isolated from cryopreserved PBMCs. Longitudinal blood samples from CLL patients on ibrutinib monotherapy were analyzed using high-throughput TCR beta sequencing. The patients were enrolled in a single-center, open-label phase 2 trial of ibrutinib monotherapy. This clone appeared a single time. There is no known antigen for this receptor. One base away there is no much larger clone; base qualities are not given. There are 15 amino acids in the CDR3, from cysteine to phenylalanine inclusive. Here the CDR3 DNA is all that survives: 45 bases in frame from base 1. CDR1 and CDR2 (MDHEN, SYDVKM) derive from the germline V gene. V has 6 bases trimmed and J has 0 bases trimmed; junction bases matching no gene number 7. Each clonotype received, on average, around 10x coverage in deep resolution sequencing performed on a MiSeq, where the target depth lay between 1 in 1 million and 1 in 200,000 T cells. TCR beta libraries were generated with the immunoSEQ hsTCRB Kit. Under the source paper's analysis protocol: Data were analyzed with ImmunoSEQ Data Assistant and ImmunoSEQ Analyzer, with V, D and J genes assigned per IMGT definitions. Clonality was computed as one minus normalized Shannon entropy of productive rearrangement frequencies, ranging from 0 to 1. Only overrepresented clonotypes making up at least 0.05% of the repertoire of each patient were included in the public clonotype analysis. Approximately 14 age-matched healthy donor repertoires from immuneACCESS served as clonality controls. In TCRdb, the immuneACCESS table is reduced to in-frame sequences with V and J assigned. These tables do not hold every clone; where another copy was compared, an unresolved V gene accounts for under half, and the others remain unexplained. V and J calls and clone size are those listed in that table; D and trimming were worked out from the DNA. This sample lists about 12,000 clones; about four fifths were detected once. The ten largest clones represent under 25% of the sample.

Findings and caveats that apply to the study as a whole: At ibrutinib response clonality went up, during sustained remission it held steady, and at progression it dropped back toward baseline. At baseline, clonality was higher than in age-matched healthy donors and showed a strong correlation with circulating CD8+ T-cell counts. Public clonotypes were rare and either shrank or stayed stable during treatment, and the rise in clonality at ibrutinib response reflected expansion of private clonotypes. Sampling times were not matched between sustained-remission and progressing patients, and lymph node repertoires were not studied.

Recombination linked TRBV28 to TRBJ1-1, with TRBD1 identical over 7 junction bases. This TCR came from a human donor with chronic lymphocytic leukemia. The sequencing here drew on PBMCs, taken at disease progression, from a patient treated with ibrutinib. The sequence in DNA is TGTGCCAGCAGCTATCCCGGGACAGTGAACACTGAAGCTTTCTTT. Translated, this gives CASSYPGTVNTEAFF.